This T cell receptor (beta chain) was sequenced for a study of T cells in tumors after PD-1 blockade (dated by TCRdb to about 2019). A note on the overall study: Prior checkpoint blockade, systemic immunosuppressant use, and recent radiotherapy or other anti-cancer therapy within 4 weeks were grounds for patient exclusion. Patients were treated with either pembrolizumab 200 mg every 3 weeks or cemiplimab 350 mg every 2 weeks. Ongoing daily vismodegib 150 mg was also given to a subset of patients during anti-PD-1 treatment. Peripheral blood samples averaged around 110,000 TCR templates (range 24,679-257,772) and 37,000 or so unique clonotypes. Paired single-cell RNA and TCR sequencing was performed on site-matched tumors from BCC or SCC patients before and after anti-PD-1 therapy. To compare clonotypes in blood versus tumor, bulk TCR sequencing was run on approximately 11 peripheral blood samples drawn from four or five patients. RECIST version 1.1 was used to evaluate clinical response.

Via the germline V gene, CDR1 is SNHLY and CDR2 FYNNEI. The CDR3 measures 14 amino acids from cysteine to phenylalanine. Only the CDR3 region is kept as DNA, spanning 42 bases read in frame from base 1. From V the trimming removes 2 bases and from J it removes 5 bases, while the gene matches leave 5 bases of the junction unaccounted for. Broad study findings and their caveats: Roughly 41% of TCR clonotypes from the tumor were detected in blood, and certain novel exhausted tumor clones were present in blood collected before treatment, which suggests recruitment from the periphery. Where the novel T cell clones came from was not determined, and possible sources could include lymphoid organs or rare unexpanded clones inside the tumor or in the tumor periphery.

The label giving this sample's time point can be read as: after anti-PD-1 therapy. For bulk TCRbeta sequencing, genomic DNA was extracted from tumor biopsies or peripheral blood, and input amounts ranged from about 600 ng to 6,500 ng. Every patient was a poor candidate for surgical resection and had histologically proven advanced or metastatic basal or squamous cell carcinoma. The basal cell carcinoma cohort was made up of around eleven patients, and bulk tumor TCR sequencing was performed for roughly 8 of these patients. Deep TCRbeta sequencing was performed with the immunoSEQ platform. The original pipeline was this. Only productive rearrangements were exported from the immunoSEQ Analyzer for downstream analysis. T cell phenotypes were assigned to bulk TCRbeta clonotypes by matching to single-cell RNA+TCR-seq clones sharing the same TCRbeta sequence. Clone enrichment in tumor was computed as tumor frequency divided by PBMC frequency from bulk TCR sequencing. TCRs were sorted with GLIPH into specificity groups, meaning clusters of distinct TCRs that share CDR3 motifs and likely recognize common antigens. This immuneACCESS table, as held by TCRdb, lists in-frame sequences with V and J called but not all clones. Of the missing ones, under half trace to an unresolved V gene in checked studies; the others have no known cause. V and J calls and clone size are given by that table; D and trimming were obtained from the DNA. For this sample there are some 14,000 clones; roughly 80% appear just once. The ten largest clones add up to more than 20% of the sample.

This clone occurred a few times. There is no known antigen for this receptor. Per-base quality was not reported, and no clone a single base away is much larger than it. The sample carries other DNA sequences with the same CDR3. The origin of this receptor is a human donor with basal cell carcinoma. The chain employs TRBV2 and TRBJ2-5, and 7 junctional nucleotides match TRBD2. Sequenced here: PBMCs, sampled after anti-PD-1 treatment. The nucleotides read TGTGCCAGCAGTGAAAGTTCCGGGAGGGAGACCCAGTACTTC. The translation is CASSESSGRETQYF.